This TCR beta chain emerged from a study of CD8+ T cells in alopecia areata. Trimming cost V 3 bases and J 3 bases, with 6 bases left between them. The CDR3 has 13 amino acids. Germline lookup yields CDR1 MDHEN and CDR2 SYDVKM. Collected material from alopecia areata patients comprised lesional scalp punch biopsies and peripheral blood. Using a FACSAria, the CD4+ and CD8+ T cells were sorted from the PBMCs. Extracted RNA was reverse transcribed into cDNA, the sequencing template. The repertoire was sequenced with immunoSEQ multiplex PCR; TCRdb's copy has only in-frame clones and lacks some. The data show 25,000 to 40,000 clones, around three quarters seen once.

The receptor comes from a human donor with alopecia areata. Sequencing was done on a sample of NKG2D-low CD8+ T cells sorted from blood. The V call is TRBV28, the J call TRBJ2-1; D ambiguous. DNA for the CDR3: TGTGCCAGCAGTTTTGACGGCTACAATGAGCAGTTCTTC. As protein: CASSFDGYNEQFF.